This T cell receptor beta chain was sequenced in a study of blood T cell repertoires in COVID-19. Background on the study: Sites across the United States, Italy and Spain contributed samples from acute and convalescent COVID-19. The cDNA or gDNA used as material had been derived from T cells, B-cell-depleted T cells, or PBMCs.

The CDR3 covers 13 residues. Trimming removed 6 bases from V and 2 bases from J, with 9 bases in between. The germline V gene has CDR1 LNHDA and CDR2 SQIVND (reference sequence). Authors' data handling: Estimation of nucleated cell counts was performed using reference gene primer amplification. The protocol was immunoSEQ multiplex PCR, while the TCRdb copy is restricted to in-frame clones and leaves out a portion. V and J calls and clone size are copied from that table; D and trimming were computed from the DNA. The repertoire holds 140,000 or so clones, about nine tenths seen once, with 0.9% to 0.95% in the top ten.

The chain couples TRBV19 to TRBJ2-3; a possible D gene is TRBD2 (5 bases). Sequenced material: peripheral blood. The sequence was collected from a woman in her forties or fifties with acute or convalescent COVID-19. This chain's CDR3 is CASSLLDTDTQYF. The CDR3 DNA reads as TGTGCCAGTAGCTTACTAGACACAGATACGCAGTATTTT.